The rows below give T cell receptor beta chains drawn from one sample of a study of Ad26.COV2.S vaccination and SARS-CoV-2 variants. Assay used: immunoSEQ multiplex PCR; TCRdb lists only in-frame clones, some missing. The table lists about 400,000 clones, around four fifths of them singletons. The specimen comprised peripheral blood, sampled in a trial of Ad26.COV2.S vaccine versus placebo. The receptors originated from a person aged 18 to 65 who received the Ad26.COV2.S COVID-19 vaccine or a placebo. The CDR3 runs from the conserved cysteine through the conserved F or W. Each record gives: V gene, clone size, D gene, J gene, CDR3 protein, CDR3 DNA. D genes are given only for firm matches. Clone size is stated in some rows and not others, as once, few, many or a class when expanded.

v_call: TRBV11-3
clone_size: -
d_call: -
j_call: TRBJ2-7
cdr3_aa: CASSPFLARTEQYF
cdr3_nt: TGTGCCAGCAGCCCCTTCCTAGCTAGGACCGAGCAGTACTTC

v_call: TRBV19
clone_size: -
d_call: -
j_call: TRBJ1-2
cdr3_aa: CASSIGGIGYTF
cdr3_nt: TGTGCCAGTAGTATAGGAGGCATTGGCTACACCTTC

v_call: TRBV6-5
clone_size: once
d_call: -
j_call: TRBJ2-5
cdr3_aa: CASSYIVGETQYF
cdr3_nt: TGTGCCAGCAGTTACATCGTCGGAGAGACCCAGTACTTC

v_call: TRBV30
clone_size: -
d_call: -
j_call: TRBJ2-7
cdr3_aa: CAWSVQGSLGLEQYF
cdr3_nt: TGTGCCTGGAGTGTACAGGGATCCCTTGGGCTCGAGCAGTACTTC

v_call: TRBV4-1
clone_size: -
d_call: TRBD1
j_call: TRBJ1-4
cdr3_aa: CASSQVKGQADEKLFF
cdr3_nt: TGCGCCAGCAGCCAAGTAAAAGGACAGGCCGATGAAAAACTGTTTTTT

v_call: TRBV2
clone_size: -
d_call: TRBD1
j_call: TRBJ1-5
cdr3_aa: CASSDRVWGNQPQHF
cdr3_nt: TGTGCCAGCAGCGACAGGGTATGGGGTAATCAGCCCCAGCATTTT

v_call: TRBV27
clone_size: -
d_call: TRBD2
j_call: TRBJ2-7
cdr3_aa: CASRQETGLASYEQYF
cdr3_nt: TGTGCCAGCAGACAAGAAACGGGACTAGCTTCCTACGAGCAGTACTTC

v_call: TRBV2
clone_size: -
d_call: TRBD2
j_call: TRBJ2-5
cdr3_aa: CASIALEIREGETQYF
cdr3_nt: TGTGCCAGCATTGCCTTAGAGATACGGGAGGGAGAGACCCAGTACTTC

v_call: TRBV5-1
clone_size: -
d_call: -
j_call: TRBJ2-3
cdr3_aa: CASSLTGRYTDTQYF
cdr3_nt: TGCGCCAGCAGCCTCACCGGCAGATACACAGATACGCAGTATTTT

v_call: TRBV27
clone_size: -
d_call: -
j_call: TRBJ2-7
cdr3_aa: CASRDSASIYEQYF
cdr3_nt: TGTGCCAGCAGAGACTCCGCATCAATTTACGAGCAGTACTTC

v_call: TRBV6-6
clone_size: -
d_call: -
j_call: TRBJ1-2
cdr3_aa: CASSSGVYGYTF
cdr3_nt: TGTGCCAGCAGTTCAGGGGTCTATGGCTACACCTTC

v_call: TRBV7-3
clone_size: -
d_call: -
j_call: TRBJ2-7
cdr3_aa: CASSLEGGKSYEQYF
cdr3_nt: TGTGCCAGCAGCTTAGAGGGGGGCAAAAGCTACGAGCAGTACTTC

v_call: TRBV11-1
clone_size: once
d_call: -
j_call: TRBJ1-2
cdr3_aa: CASSSGTAANYGYTF
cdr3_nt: TGTGCCAGCAGCTCTGGGACGGCAGCTAACTATGGCTACACCTTC

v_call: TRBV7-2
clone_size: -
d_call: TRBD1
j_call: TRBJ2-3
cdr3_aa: CASSLRWPGTGGPDTQYF
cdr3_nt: TGTGCCAGCAGCTTAAGGTGGCCAGGGACAGGGGGCCCAGATACGCAGTATTTT

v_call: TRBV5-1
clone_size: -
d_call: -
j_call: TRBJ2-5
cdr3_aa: CASSSRLGGTQYF
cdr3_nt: TGCGCCAGCAGCTCGCGACTAGGTGGGACCCAGTACTTC

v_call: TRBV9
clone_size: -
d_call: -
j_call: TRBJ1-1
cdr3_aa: CASSATPPGVSTEAFF
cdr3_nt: TGTGCCAGCAGCGCGACACCGCCCGGGGTGTCCACTGAAGCTTTCTTT

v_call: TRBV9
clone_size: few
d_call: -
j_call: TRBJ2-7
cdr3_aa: CASSSQPGTSYEQYF
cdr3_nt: TGTGCCAGCAGCTCCCAACCCGGGACAAGCTACGAGCAGTACTTC

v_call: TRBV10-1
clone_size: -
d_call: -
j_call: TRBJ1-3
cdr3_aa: CASGGARNTIYF
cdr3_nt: TGCGCCTCCGGAGGAGCCCGAAACACCATATATTTT

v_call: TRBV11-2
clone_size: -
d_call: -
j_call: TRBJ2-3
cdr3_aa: CASAKAWDTQYF
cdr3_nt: TGTGCCAGCGCCAAAGCTTGGGATACGCAGTATTTT

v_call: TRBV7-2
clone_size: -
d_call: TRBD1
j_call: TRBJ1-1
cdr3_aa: CASSLVGQGYTEAFF
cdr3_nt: TGTGCCAGCAGCTTAGTGGGACAGGGGTACACTGAAGCTTTCTTT

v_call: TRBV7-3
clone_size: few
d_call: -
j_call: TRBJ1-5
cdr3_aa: CASSPRRGQPQHF
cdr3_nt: TGTGCCAGCAGCCCCAGGAGGGGCCAGCCCCAGCATTTT

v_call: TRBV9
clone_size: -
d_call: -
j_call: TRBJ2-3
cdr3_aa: CASSPISDGNTQYF
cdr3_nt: TGTGCCAGCAGCCCAATTTCGGACGGTAATACGCAGTATTTT

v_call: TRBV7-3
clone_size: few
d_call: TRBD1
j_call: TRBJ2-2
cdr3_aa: CASSTTGGLTELFF
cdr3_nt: TGTGCCAGCAGTACGACAGGGGGCTTGACGGAGCTGTTTTTT

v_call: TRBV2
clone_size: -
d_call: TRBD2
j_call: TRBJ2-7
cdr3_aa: CASSRLAGSYEQYF
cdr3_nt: TGTGCCAGCAGTAGGCTAGCGGGCTCCTACGAGCAGTACTTC

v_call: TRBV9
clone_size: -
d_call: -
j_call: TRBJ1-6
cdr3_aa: CASSADEGHYNSPLHF
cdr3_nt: TGTGCCAGCAGCGCTGACGAGGGCCATTATAATTCACCCCTCCACTTT

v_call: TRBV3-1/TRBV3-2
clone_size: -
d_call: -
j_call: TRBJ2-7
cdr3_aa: CASSPELLGAYEQYF
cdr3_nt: TGTGCCAGCAGCCCCGAATTACTAGGGGCCTACGAGCAGTACTTC

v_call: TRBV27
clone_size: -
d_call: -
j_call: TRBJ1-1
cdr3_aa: CASSLQVIGGRMNTEAFF
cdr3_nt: TGTGCCAGCAGTTTGCAGGTTATTGGGGGGAGAATGAACACTGAAGCTTTCTTT

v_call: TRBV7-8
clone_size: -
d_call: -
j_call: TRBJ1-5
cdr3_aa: CASSLAGARNQPQHF
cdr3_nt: TGTGCCAGCAGCTTAGCGGGGGCGAGGAATCAGCCCCAGCATTTT

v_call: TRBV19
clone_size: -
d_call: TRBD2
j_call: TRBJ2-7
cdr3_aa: CASRETSVAYEQYF
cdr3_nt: TGTGCCAGTCGCGAGACTAGCGTGGCCTACGAGCAGTACTTC

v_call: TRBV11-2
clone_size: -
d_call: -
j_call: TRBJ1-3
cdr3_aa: CASSLDQHGNTIYF
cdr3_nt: TGTGCCAGCAGCTTAGATCAGCATGGAAACACCATATATTTT

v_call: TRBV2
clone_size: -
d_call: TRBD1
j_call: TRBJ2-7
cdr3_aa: CASQDTGGYHEQYF
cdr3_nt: TGTGCCAGCCAGGATACAGGGGGATATCACGAGCAGTACTTC

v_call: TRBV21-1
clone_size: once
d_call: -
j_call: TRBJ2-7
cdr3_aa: CVGGFGRQGTFHEQYF
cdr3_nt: TGTGTAGGGGGGTTTGGCAGACAGGGGACTTTTCACGAGCAGTACTTC

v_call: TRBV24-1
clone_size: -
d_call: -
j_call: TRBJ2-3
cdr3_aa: CATSDSFTDTQYF
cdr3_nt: TGTGCCACCAGTGATTCATTCACAGATACGCAGTATTTT

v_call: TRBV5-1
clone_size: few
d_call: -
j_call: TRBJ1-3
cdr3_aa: CASSSTASSGNTIYF
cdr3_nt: TGCGCCAGCAGCTCGACAGCATCCTCTGGAAACACCATATATTTT

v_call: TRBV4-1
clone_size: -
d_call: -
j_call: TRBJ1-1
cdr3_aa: CASSQLRGGTEAFF
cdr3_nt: TGCGCCAGCAGCCAACTCAGGGGAGGAACTGAAGCTTTCTTT

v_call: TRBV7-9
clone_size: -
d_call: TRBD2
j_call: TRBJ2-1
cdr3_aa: CASSLVSPGTSHEQFF
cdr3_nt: TGTGCCAGCAGCTTAGTTTCCCCAGGGACTAGCCATGAGCAGTTCTTC

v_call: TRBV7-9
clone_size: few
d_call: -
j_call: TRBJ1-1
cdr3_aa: CASSYQTIMNTEAFF
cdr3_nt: TGTGCCAGCAGCTACCAGACCATTATGAACACTGAAGCTTTCTTT

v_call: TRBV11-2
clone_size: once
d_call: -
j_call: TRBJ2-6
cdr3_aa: CASSPRRGFTGANVLTF
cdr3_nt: TGTGCCAGCAGCCCCCGGAGGGGCTTTACTGGGGCCAACGTCCTGACTTTC

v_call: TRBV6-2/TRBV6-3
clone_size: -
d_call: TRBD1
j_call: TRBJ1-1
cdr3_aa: CASSYSGLKTGGEAFF
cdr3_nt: TGTGCCAGCAGTTACTCTGGCCTAAAGACAGGGGGCGAAGCTTTCTTT

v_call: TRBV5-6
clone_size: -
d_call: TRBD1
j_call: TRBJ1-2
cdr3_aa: CASSSQGVYGYTF
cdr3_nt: TGTGCCAGCAGCTCACAGGGGGTCTATGGCTACACCTTC

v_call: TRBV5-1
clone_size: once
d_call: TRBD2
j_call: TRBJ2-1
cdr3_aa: CASSPPGLAVYNEQFF
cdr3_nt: TGCGCCAGCAGCCCCCCCGGACTAGCGGTTTACAATGAGCAGTTCTTC

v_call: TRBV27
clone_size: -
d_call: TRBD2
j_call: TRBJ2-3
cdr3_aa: CASSPGLAASTDTQYF
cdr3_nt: TGTGCCAGCAGTCCTGGACTAGCAGCTAGCACAGATACGCAGTATTTT

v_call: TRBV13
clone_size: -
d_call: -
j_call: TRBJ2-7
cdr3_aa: CASTPGRGSYEQYF
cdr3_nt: TGTGCCAGCACCCCGGGACGAGGGTCCTACGAGCAGTACTTC

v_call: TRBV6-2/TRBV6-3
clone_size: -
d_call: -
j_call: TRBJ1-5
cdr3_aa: CASSMGQPQHF
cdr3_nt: TGTGCCAGCAGCATGGGGCAGCCCCAGCATTTT

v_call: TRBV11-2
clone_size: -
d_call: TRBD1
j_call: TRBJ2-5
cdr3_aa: CASSLGTGAGETQYF
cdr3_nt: TGTGCCAGCAGCTTAGGTACAGGGGCAGGGGAGACCCAGTACTTC

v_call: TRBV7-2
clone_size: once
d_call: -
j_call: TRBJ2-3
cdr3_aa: CASAWSGRTDTQYF
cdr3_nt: TGTGCCAGTGCATGGAGCGGCAGGACAGATACGCAGTATTTT

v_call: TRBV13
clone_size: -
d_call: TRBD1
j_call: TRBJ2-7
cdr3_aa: CASSLTGTYEQYF
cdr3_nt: TGTGCCAGCAGCTTGACAGGGACCTACGAGCAGTACTTC

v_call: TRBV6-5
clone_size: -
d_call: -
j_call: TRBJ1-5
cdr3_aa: CASSPGPGQPQHF
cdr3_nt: TGTGCCAGCAGCCCAGGTCCCGGTCAGCCCCAGCATTTT

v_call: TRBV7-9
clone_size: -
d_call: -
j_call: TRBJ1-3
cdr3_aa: CASSPMGAEGNTIYF
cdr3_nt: TGTGCCAGCAGCCCGATGGGGGCAGAGGGAAACACCATATATTTT

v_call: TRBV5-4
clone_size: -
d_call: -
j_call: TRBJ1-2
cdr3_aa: CASSLVTGGDGYTF
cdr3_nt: TGTGCCAGCAGCTTGGTAACAGGAGGAGATGGCTACACCTTC

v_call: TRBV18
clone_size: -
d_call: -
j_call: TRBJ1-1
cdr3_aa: CASSPPWGGDTEAFF
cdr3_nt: TGTGCCAGCTCACCACCGTGGGGGGGGGACACTGAAGCTTTCTTT